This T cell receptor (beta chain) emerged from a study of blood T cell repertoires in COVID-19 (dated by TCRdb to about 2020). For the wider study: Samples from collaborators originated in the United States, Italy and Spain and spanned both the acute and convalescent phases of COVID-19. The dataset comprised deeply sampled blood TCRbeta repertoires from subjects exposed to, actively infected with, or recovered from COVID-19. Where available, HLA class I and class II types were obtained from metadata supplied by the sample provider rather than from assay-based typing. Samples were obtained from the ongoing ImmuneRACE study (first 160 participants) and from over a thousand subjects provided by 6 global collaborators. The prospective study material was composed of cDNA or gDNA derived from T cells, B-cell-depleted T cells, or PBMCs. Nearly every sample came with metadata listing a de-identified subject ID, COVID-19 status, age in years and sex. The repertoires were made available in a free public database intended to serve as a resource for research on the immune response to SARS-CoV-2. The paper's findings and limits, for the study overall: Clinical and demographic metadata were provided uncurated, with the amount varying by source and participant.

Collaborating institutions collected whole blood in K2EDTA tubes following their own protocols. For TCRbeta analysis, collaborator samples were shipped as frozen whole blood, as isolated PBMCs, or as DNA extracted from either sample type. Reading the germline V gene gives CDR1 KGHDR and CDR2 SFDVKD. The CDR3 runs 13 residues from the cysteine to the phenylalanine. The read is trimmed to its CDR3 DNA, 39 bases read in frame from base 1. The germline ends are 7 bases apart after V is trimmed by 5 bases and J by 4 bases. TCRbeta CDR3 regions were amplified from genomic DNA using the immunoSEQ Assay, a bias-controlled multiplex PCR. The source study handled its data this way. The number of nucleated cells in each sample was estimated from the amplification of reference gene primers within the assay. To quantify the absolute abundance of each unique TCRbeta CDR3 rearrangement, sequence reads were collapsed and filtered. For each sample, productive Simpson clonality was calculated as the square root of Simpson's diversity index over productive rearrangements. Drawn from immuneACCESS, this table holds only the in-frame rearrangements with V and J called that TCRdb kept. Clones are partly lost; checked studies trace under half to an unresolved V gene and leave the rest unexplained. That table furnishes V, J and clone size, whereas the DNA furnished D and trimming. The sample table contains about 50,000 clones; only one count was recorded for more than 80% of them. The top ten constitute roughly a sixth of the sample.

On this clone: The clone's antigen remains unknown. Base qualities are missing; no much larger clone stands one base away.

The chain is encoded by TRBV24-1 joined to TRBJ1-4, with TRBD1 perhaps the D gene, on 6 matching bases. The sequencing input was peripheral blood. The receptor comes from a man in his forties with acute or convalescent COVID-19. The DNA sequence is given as TGTGCCACCAGTGGCAGGGGTAATGAAAAACTGTTTTTT. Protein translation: CATSGRGNEKLFF.